These 15 T cell receptor beta chains came from one sample sequenced in a study of blood T cell repertoires in COVID-19. Method: immunoSEQ multiplex PCR; TCRdb's copy keeps in-frame clones and lacks some. The sample has some 250,000 clones; around 90% are singletons. Sequenced sample: peripheral blood. The receptors shown here come from a man aged 55 to 70 who had recovered from COVID-19.

The chain couples TRBV6-5 to TRBJ2-3, with unresolved D. CDR1 is MNHEY and CDR2 is SVGAGI in the germline V gene. The CDR3 contains 11 residues. Trimming stripped 6 bases from V and 6 bases from J, with 7 bases between. The CDR3 reads CASSLGDTQYF. CDR3 DNA: TGTGCCAGCAGCCTCGGGGATACGCAGTATTTT.

The chain is built from TRBV14 and TRBJ2-3, with D possibly matching TRBD2 (5 bases). Between the trimmed V and J ends, which lost 1 base and 1 base, there was a span of 12 bases. This CDR3 region has 16 residues. The germline V gene has CDR1 SGHDN and CDR2 FVKESK. The CDR3 bases are TGTGCCAGCAGCCAAGGGATGGACTGGCGCACAGATACGCAGTATTTT. Translation: CASSQGMDWRTDTQYF.

The chain uses TRBV7-2 and TRBJ2-3; 7 bases line up with TRBD2. This CDR3 spans 14 amino acids. J was trimmed by 4 bases and V by 5 bases; bases with no gene match: 6. CDR1 is SGHTA and CDR2 is FQGNSA in the germline V gene. The CDR3 DNA is TGTGCCAGCAGCATAGGACTAGTTCCAGATACGCAGTATTTT. Residues: CASSIGLVPDTQYF.

The J gene is TRBJ1-2, the V gene TRBV28; TRBD1 is a possible D gene (6 bases). Trimming pared 4 bases from V and 4 bases from J, leaving 22 bases between. This CDR3 has 17 residues. Germline-derived CDR1 and CDR2 are MDHEN and SYDVKM. The CDR3 DNA follows: TGTGCCAGCAGTTATATGGTTCTGGGGACATACATCTATGGCTACACCTTC. This translates into CASSYMVLGTYIYGYTF.

The chain links TRBV5-1 to TRBJ2-5; 11 nucleotides agree with TRBD1. J gave up 4 bases and V 4 bases, and 9 bases lay outside the gene matches. The germline gives CDR1 SGHRS, CDR2 YFSETQ. This CDR3 is built from 16 residues. The CDR3 coding sequence is TGCGCCAGCAGCAAAGGGACAGGGGGATTAGGAGAGACCCAGTACTTC. Translation: CASSKGTGGLGETQYF.

The V and J genes are TRBV9 and TRBJ2-4; 7 bases map to TRBD1. The V segment lost 4 bases and the J segment 9 bases; nucleotides outside the gene matches: 13. CDR3 size: 15 residues. The germline gives CDR1 SGDLS, CDR2 YYNGEE. The CDR3 bases are TGTGCCAGCAGCCCAAAGACAGGGTGGAATAGCATTCAGTACTTC. It translates to CASSPKTGWNSIQYF.

V and J are TRBV28 and TRBJ2-3; D call uncertain. V was shortened by 6 bases and J by 0 bases, with 4 bases between the two germline ends. The CDR3 is made up of 12 amino acids. Germline V lookup: CDR1 MDHEN, CDR2 SYDVKM. CDR3 DNA: TGTGCCAGCAGACAAAGCACAGATACGCAGTATTTT. This sequence encodes CASRQSTDTQYF.

The J gene is TRBJ1-1, the V gene TRBV7-9; 7 bases line up with TRBD1. Germline V CDR1 and CDR2: SEHNR, FQNEAQ (reference sequence). The CDR3 contains 16 residues. The V gene end was trimmed by 1 base and the J gene end by 1 base; junction bases not matched to a gene: 6. The CDR3 loop reads CASSLGVGQPNTEAFF. The CDR3 region has the DNA TGTGCCAGCAGCTTAGGGGTGGGACAGCCGAACACTGAAGCTTTCTTT.

The V and J genes are TRBV4-2 and TRBJ1-5; D perhaps matches TRBD1 (6 bases). The CDR3 covers 15 residues. V was shortened by 0 bases and J by 6 bases, with 12 bases between the two germline ends. The germline V gene encodes CDR1 LGHNA and CDR2 YNFKEQ. The CDR3 reads CASSQDQQGIQPQHF. CDR3 bases: TGTGCCAGCAGCCAAGATCAACAGGGTATTCAGCCCCAGCATTTT.

This rearrangement joins TRBV18 to TRBJ2-5, with a possible D match to TRBD1 (6 bases). CDR1 KGHSH and CDR2 LQKENI come from the germline V gene. Trimming removed 2 bases from V and 4 bases from J, with 8 bases in between. This CDR3 has 13 amino acids. CDR3 nucleotide sequence: TGTGCCAGCTCACCAATAGGGGGAGAGACCCAGTACTTC. Its protein product is CASSPIGGETQYF.

This sequence joins TRBV5-1 and TRBJ2-4; D gene unclear. Trimming took 4 bases from V and 1 from J, leaving 9 bases between them. Per germline, CDR1 SGHRS and CDR2 YFSETQ. CDR3 length: 14 residues. CDR3 in DNA: TGCGCCAGCAGCCAAGCCGGGGCCAAAAACATTCAGTACTTC. It codes for CASSQAGAKNIQYF.

The V gene is TRBV6-5, the J gene TRBJ1-1; D uncertain. This CDR3 has 13 amino acids. V was trimmed by 8 bases and J by 7 bases, leaving 17 bases between them. Germline values: CDR1 MNHEY, CDR2 SVGAGI. CDR3 in DNA: TGTGCCAGCCATCTTGGACGGGGAAATGAAGCTTTCTTT. Its protein product is CASHLGRGNEAFF.

The chain recombines TRBV10-3 with TRBJ2-5; 8 bases agree with TRBD2. The V segment lost 0 bases and the J segment 4 bases; nucleotides outside the gene matches: 7. The CDR3 is 16 amino acids. CDR1 is ENHRY, CDR2 SYGVKD, per germline. The CDR3 DNA reads as TGTGCCATCAGTGAGTCAGGGACTAGGACTTCAGAGACCCAGTACTTC. Translating it yields CAISESGTRTSETQYF.

The chain carries TRBV27 and TRBJ2-7; 11 bases map to TRBD2. V gave up 6 bases and J gave up 0 bases; unmatched junction bases: 4. Per germline, CDR1 MNHEY and CDR2 SMNVEV (reference sequence). CDR3 length equals 15 residues. The CDR3 DNA follows: TGTGCCAGCAGCCTAGCGGGGGGTCGCTCCTACGAGCAGTACTTC. Protein: CASSLAGGRSYEQYF.

This clone was counted between two and nine times. V is TRBV19 and J is TRBJ2-3; 9 nucleotides agree with TRBD2. The CDR3 runs 15 residues. Trimming cost V 5 bases and J 4 bases; bases outside gene matches: 7. The germline V gene has CDR1 LNHDA and CDR2 SQIVND (reference sequence). The CDR3 loop reads CASSSPSGVADTQYF. The DNA of the CDR3 is TGTGCCAGTAGTTCCCCTAGCGGGGTGGCAGATACGCAGTATTTT.